A single count supports the clone carrying this T cell receptor beta chain. The V and J ends lost 5 bases and 8 bases, in that order; junction bases with no gene match: 13. The CDR3 is made up of 16 amino acids. Germline V lookup: CDR1 LNHNV, CDR2 YYDKDF (reference sequence). Participants' reported clinical history set cohort assignment. The record originates from a study of blood T cell repertoires in COVID-19. Repertoires were generated with immunoSEQ multiplex PCR, while TCRdb's copy carries only in-frame clones and drops some. The sample shows about 300,000 clones, more than 75% of them seen only once.

The sample taken for sequencing was PBMCs or T cells enriched from blood (not recorded which). The chain links TRBV15 to TRBJ2-1; 9 bases map to TRBD2. The origin of this receptor is a woman between 18 and 29 years old who had recovered from COVID-19. Written as DNA, the CDR3 is TGTGCCACCAGCCTGAGAGGGCTAGCGGGATTCGATGAGCAGTTCTTC. Encoded protein: CATSLRGLAGFDEQFF.